This T cell receptor (beta chain) stems from a study of sequential checkpoint blockade in melanoma. Treatment specified: randomized to nivolumab then ipilimumab (arm A) or the reverse (arm B). PBMC sorting kept live CD3+CD8+ cells without CD19 or CD56. Repertoires were generated with immunoSEQ multiplex PCR, while TCRdb's copy carries only in-frame clones and drops some. The sample has about 28,000 clones, about 83% seen once. This sequence was found in a human donor with melanoma. Specimen: CD8+ T cells sorted from blood (inferred from file names), collected from a patient given nivolumab and ipilimumab in sequence.

Here the CDR3 reads CASSVGQGGSGANVLTF. The CDR3 region has the DNA TGTGCCAGCAGCGTAGGCCAGGGTGGATCCGGGGCCAACGTCCTGACTTTC. The rearrangement uses TRBV9 and TRBJ2-6; tentatively, D is TRBD1 (5 bases). The CDR3 runs 17 residues. With 0 bases removed from V and 4 bases from J, the gap between germline ends came to 14 bases. Germline V lookup: CDR1 SGDLS, CDR2 YYNGEE.